The 16 T cell receptor beta chains below all came from one sample that was sequenced in a study of T cell clones after liver transplantation. Using immunoSEQ multiplex PCR, the repertoire was profiled, and TCRdb retains in-frame clones only, with some absent. The sample carries 75,000 to 100,000 clones, 82% recorded once. The sequencing here drew on CD4+ T cells from blood, taken 46 months after liver transplant. Every receptor here comes from a human patient who received a liver transplant. Certain T cells may be donor cells from the graft.

The CDR3 region is CASNLARYNEQFF. CDR3 DNA sequence: TGTGCCAGCAACCTCGCCCGCTACAATGAGCAGTTCTTC. The V call is TRBV11-2, the J call TRBJ2-1; D is uncertain. The CDR3 length is 13 residues. Deletions cut 7 bases from V and 3 bases from J, with 10 bases between. CDR1 and CDR2 from the germline V gene are SGHAT and FQNNGV.

The chain joins TRBV28 to TRBJ1-1, with a possible D match to TRBD1 (6 bases). V lost 6 bases and J lost 5, with 10 bases in between. From germline, CDR1 is MDHEN and CDR2 SYDVKM. This CDR3 is built from 12 residues. CDR3 in amino acids: CASSRQETEAFF. CDR3 sequence (DNA): TGTGCCAGCAGCCGACAGGAAACTGAAGCTTTCTTT.

The chain uses TRBV7-8 and TRBJ2-7; TRBD2 aligns across 16 bases. Looked up from germline, CDR1 is SGHVS and CDR2 is FQNEAQ. V was clipped by 3 bases and J by 6 bases; unmatched bases: 11. This CDR3 is built from 18 residues. CDR3 sequence (DNA): TGTGCCAGCAGCTTTGGGACTAGCGGGAGGGGGTCCTTCGCCGAGCAGTACTTC. Encoded protein: CASSFGTSGRGSFAEQYF.

This chain uses TRBV19 with TRBJ1-5; D may be TRBD1 (6 bases). The V end lost 0 bases, the J end lost 9 bases, and 12 bases lay between the germline ends. The CDR3 totals 14 residues. Germline values: CDR1 LNHDA, CDR2 SQIVND (reference sequence). CDR3 coding DNA: TGTGCCAGTAGTATAGACAGGGGTGAGGCGCCCCAGCATTTT. As protein: CASSIDRGEAPQHF.

The V gene is TRBV27, the J gene TRBJ1-2; 8 positions match TRBD1. Germline CDR1 and CDR2: MNHEY and SMNVEV (reference sequence). Trimming cost V 8 bases and J 4 bases; bases outside gene matches: 9. The CDR3 contains 14 residues. CDR3 sequence reads: CASSSGGWGYGYTF. DNA of the CDR3: TGTGCCAGCTCTTCAGGGGGCTGGGGCTATGGCTACACCTTC.

The chain recombines TRBV28 with TRBJ1-4, with TRBD1 matching 12 bases. V gave up 5 bases and J gave up 9 bases; unmatched junction bases: 4. CDR3 length: 14 residues. Germline V gene data show CDR1 as MDHEN and CDR2 as SYDVKM. CDR3 DNA: TGTGCCAGCAGTCCGGGACAGGGGGCTCAAAAACTGTTTTTT. The encoded protein is CASSPGQGAQKLFF.

The gene calls are TRBV25-1 and TRBJ2-6, with D unclear. V gave up 3 bases and J gave up 0 bases, with 3 bases separating them. The CDR3 contains 14 residues. Germline lookup yields CDR1 MGHDK and CDR2 SYGVNS. The CDR3 DNA follows: TGTGCCAGCAGTGACATCTCTGGGGCCAACGTCCTGACTTTC. Translating gives CASSDISGANVLTF.

The J gene is TRBJ2-3, the V gene TRBV28, with a tentative D call TRBD1 (6 bases). The CDR3 consists of 16 residues. Trimming took off 6 bases at V and 6 bases at J, with 22 bases between the two ends. Germline values: CDR1 MDHEN, CDR2 SYDVKM. As DNA, the CDR3 is TGTGCCAGCAGGCCTCCGGGACAAAATTTTGGTGATACGCAGTATTTT. Amino acid sequence: CASRPPGQNFGDTQYF.

The chain is built from TRBV5-1 and TRBJ2-7; 8 nucleotides match TRBD1. The CDR3 is 16 residues long. J was trimmed by 2 bases and V by 2 bases; bases with no gene match: 9. Per the germline V gene, CDR1 is SGHRS and CDR2 is YFSETQ. CDR3 protein: CASSFQLGQGAYEQYF. In nucleotides, the CDR3 is TGCGCCAGCAGCTTTCAACTCGGACAGGGAGCCTACGAGCAGTACTTC.

The gene calls are TRBV19 and TRBJ2-7, with TRBD2 matching over 10 bases. In germline, CDR1 is LNHDA, CDR2 SQIVND (reference sequence). The V segment lost 5 bases and the J segment 0 bases; nucleotides outside the gene matches: 4. The CDR3 has 15 residues. The CDR3 sequence: CASSPASGSSYEQYF. In nucleotides, the CDR3 is TGTGCCAGTAGTCCCGCTAGCGGGAGCTCCTACGAGCAGTACTTC.

CDR3 in DNA: TGTGCCAGCAGCTTAGATAGGAATGAGCAGTTCTTC. This sequence encodes CASSLDRNEQFF. The chain joins TRBV7-8 to TRBJ2-1; D is uncertain. Germline V gives CDR1 SGHVS, CDR2 FQNEAQ. Trimming pared 1 base from V and 7 bases from J, leaving 5 bases between. This CDR3 is 12 amino acids long.

The rearrangement links TRBV18 to TRBJ2-1; D is undetermined. This CDR3 contains 11 residues. Germline V lookup: CDR1 KGHSH, CDR2 LQKENI. V lost 6 bases to trimming and J lost 3 bases, with 3 bases between them. The CDR3 DNA sequence: TGTGCCAGCTCGTTCTACAATGAGCAGTTCTTC. Translated, it gives CASSFYNEQFF.

This clone has a single count. CDR3 amino acids: CASSQALAGGRNEQFF. CDR3 bases: TGTGCCAGCAGCCAAGCTCTAGCGGGAGGGAGGAATGAGCAGTTCTTC. This sequence joins TRBV14 and TRBJ2-1; TRBD2 agrees at 12 bases. From germline, CDR1 is SGHDN and CDR2 FVKESK. The J segment lost 7 bases and the V segment lost 1 base, leaving 5 bases of the junction unmatched. The CDR3 spans 16 residues.

The chain uses TRBV19 and TRBJ1-4, with TRBD1 identical over 9 bases. The germline CDR1 and CDR2 sequences are LNHDA and SQIVND (reference sequence). The length of the CDR3 is 15 residues. V trimming: 3 bases; J trimming: 11 bases; junction bases outside the gene matches: 10. CDR3 protein: CASSIQGQGIVKLFF. In DNA, the CDR3 is TGTGCCAGTAGTATTCAGGGACAGGGTATCGTGAAACTGTTTTTT.

V gene TRBV5-4 combines with J gene TRBJ2-2, with D possibly TRBD2 on 5 matching bases. The CDR3 is made up of 13 amino acids. Trimming removed 7 bases from V and 2 bases from J, with 9 bases in between. Germline assignment: CDR1 SGHNT and CDR2 YYREEE (reference sequence). In DNA form, the CDR3 reads TGTGCCAGCCACGGGATTAACACCGGGGAGCTGTTTTTT. Residues: CASHGINTGELFF.

This chain links TRBV29-1 with TRBJ2-3, with 8 nucleotides matching TRBD1. Germline loops: CDR1 SQVTM, CDR2 ANQGSEA. This CDR3 spans 15 amino acids. V shed 1 base and J 4 bases; nucleotides not matched to a gene: 7. The CDR3 protein is CSVEGDTGGADTQYF. The CDR3 DNA is TGCAGCGTTGAAGGGGACACAGGGGGTGCAGATACGCAGTATTTT.